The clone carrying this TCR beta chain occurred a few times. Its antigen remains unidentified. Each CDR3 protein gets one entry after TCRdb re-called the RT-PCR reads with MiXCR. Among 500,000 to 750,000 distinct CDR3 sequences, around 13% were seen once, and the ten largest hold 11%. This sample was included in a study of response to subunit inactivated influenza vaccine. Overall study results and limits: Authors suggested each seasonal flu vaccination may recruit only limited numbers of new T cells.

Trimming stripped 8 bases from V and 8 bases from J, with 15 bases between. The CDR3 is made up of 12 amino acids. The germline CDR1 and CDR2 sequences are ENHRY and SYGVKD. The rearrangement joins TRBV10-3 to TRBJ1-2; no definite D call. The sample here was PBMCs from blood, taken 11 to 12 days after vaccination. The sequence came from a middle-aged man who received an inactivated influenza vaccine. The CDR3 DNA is TGTGCCATCGTCGGCTCCCAAGGGGGCTACACCTTC. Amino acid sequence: CAIVGSQGGYTF.